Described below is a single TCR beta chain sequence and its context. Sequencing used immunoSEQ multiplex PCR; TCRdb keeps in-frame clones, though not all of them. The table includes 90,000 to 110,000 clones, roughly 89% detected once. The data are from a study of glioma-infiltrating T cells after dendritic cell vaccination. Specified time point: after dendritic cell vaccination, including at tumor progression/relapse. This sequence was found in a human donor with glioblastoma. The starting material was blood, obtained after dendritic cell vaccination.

CDR3 in amino acids: CASSVEGNAYGYTF. In nucleotides, the CDR3 is TGCGCCAGCAGCGTGGAGGGGAACGCCTATGGCTACACCTTC. V and J are TRBV5-1 and TRBJ1-2; D may be TRBD1 (5 bases). This CDR3 has 14 amino acids. V was shortened by 4 bases and J by 4 bases, with 14 bases between the two germline ends. Germline CDR1 reads SGHRS; CDR2 reads YFSETQ.